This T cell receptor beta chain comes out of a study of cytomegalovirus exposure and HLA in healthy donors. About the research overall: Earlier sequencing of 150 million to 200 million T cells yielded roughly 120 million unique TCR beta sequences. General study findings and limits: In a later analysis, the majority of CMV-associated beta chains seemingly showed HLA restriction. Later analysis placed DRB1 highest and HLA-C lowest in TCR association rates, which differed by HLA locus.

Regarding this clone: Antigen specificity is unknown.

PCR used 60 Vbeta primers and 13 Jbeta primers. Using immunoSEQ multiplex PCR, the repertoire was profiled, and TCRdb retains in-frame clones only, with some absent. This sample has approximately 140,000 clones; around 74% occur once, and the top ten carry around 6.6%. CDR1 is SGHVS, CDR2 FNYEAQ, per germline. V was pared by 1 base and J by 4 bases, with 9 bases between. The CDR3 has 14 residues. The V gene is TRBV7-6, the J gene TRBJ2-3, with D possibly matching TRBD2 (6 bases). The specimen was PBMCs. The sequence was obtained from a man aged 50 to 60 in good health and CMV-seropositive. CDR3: CASSLDPGADTQYF. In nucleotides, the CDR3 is TGTGCCAGCAGCTTAGACCCGGGAGCAGATACGCAGTATTTT.